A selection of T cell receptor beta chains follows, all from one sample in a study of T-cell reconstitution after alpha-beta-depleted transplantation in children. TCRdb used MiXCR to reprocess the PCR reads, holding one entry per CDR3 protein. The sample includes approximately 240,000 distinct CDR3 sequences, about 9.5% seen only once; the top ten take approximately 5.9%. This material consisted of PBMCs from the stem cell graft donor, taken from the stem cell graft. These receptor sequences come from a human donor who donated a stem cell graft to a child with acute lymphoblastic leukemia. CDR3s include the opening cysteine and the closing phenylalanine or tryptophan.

cdr3_aa: CASSPQRGWETQYF
v_call: TRBV28
j_call: TRBJ2-5

cdr3_aa: CASSVTSGGTSNEQFF
v_call: TRBV9
j_call: TRBJ2-1

cdr3_aa: CASSQGQARTYEQYF
v_call: TRBV4-2
j_call: TRBJ2-7

cdr3_aa: CASRVSTVWETQYF
v_call: TRBV6-1
j_call: TRBJ2-5

cdr3_aa: CSGLMNTEAFF
v_call: TRBV29-1
j_call: TRBJ1-1

cdr3_aa: CAISQPRGTFLYF
v_call: TRBV10-3
j_call: TRBJ1-3

cdr3_aa: CASSQDAGELFF
v_call: TRBV14
j_call: TRBJ2-2

cdr3_aa: CASSQAGTGLTYEQYF
v_call: TRBV4-1
j_call: TRBJ2-7

cdr3_aa: CASRGVADIQYF
v_call: TRBV12-3/TRBV12-4
j_call: TRBJ2-4

cdr3_aa: CASSLEGQGTGELFF
v_call: TRBV7-2
j_call: TRBJ2-2

cdr3_aa: CASSLGYGYTF
v_call: TRBV12-3/TRBV12-4
j_call: TRBJ1-2

cdr3_aa: CASSPLGFANTEAFF
v_call: TRBV3-1
j_call: TRBJ1-1

cdr3_aa: CASSYPQGNTEAFF
v_call: TRBV5-1
j_call: TRBJ1-1

cdr3_aa: CASSYSRLQGGSGNSPLHF
v_call: TRBV6-5
j_call: TRBJ1-6

cdr3_aa: CASSPTQSSYEQYF
v_call: TRBV7-2
j_call: TRBJ2-7

cdr3_aa: CASSFSSTGGFSTDTQYF
v_call: TRBV5-4
j_call: TRBJ2-3

cdr3_aa: CCATGGSYEQYF
v_call: TRBV20-1
j_call: TRBJ2-7

cdr3_aa: CASSQETGGTDTQYF
v_call: TRBV4-3
j_call: TRBJ2-3

cdr3_aa: CASSLGTDSGGELFF
v_call: TRBV12-3/TRBV12-4
j_call: TRBJ2-2

cdr3_aa: CASSASKGHYGYTF
v_call: TRBV7-2
j_call: TRBJ1-2

cdr3_aa: CASSQETAPQETQYF
v_call: TRBV5-6
j_call: TRBJ2-5

cdr3_aa: CASSQGQGYSGYTF
v_call: TRBV7-8
j_call: TRBJ1-2

cdr3_aa: CASSDPQEQYF
v_call: TRBV2
j_call: TRBJ2-7

cdr3_aa: CASSSVAGASTDTQYF
v_call: TRBV6-5
j_call: TRBJ2-3

cdr3_aa: CASSLEDWGQFF
v_call: TRBV11-2
j_call: TRBJ2-1

cdr3_aa: CASSENNEKLFF
v_call: TRBV12-3/TRBV12-4
j_call: TRBJ1-4

cdr3_aa: CASSAHENGTRSGVF
v_call: TRBV6-4
j_call: TRBJ2-1

cdr3_aa: CASSFSSGLTEAFF
v_call: TRBV6-5
j_call: TRBJ1-1

cdr3_aa: CASGQQGAGEKLFF
v_call: TRBV28
j_call: TRBJ1-4

cdr3_aa: CASRGQGIYGYTF
v_call: TRBV27
j_call: TRBJ1-2

cdr3_aa: CASSFIQDNEQFF
v_call: TRBV12-3/TRBV12-4
j_call: TRBJ2-1

cdr3_aa: CSVEGGSIMNTEAFF
v_call: TRBV29-1
j_call: TRBJ1-1

cdr3_aa: CSAIWRRSSYNEQFF
v_call: TRBV20-1
j_call: TRBJ2-1

cdr3_aa: CASSLRGNTGELFF
v_call: TRBV12-3/TRBV12-4
j_call: TRBJ2-2

cdr3_aa: CASQDNSGNTIYF
v_call: TRBV6-1
j_call: TRBJ1-3

cdr3_aa: CASSPRWERGATSDTQYF
v_call: TRBV19
j_call: TRBJ2-3

cdr3_aa: CASSSKNDREAFF
v_call: TRBV5-5
j_call: TRBJ1-1

cdr3_aa: CASSLVGANVLTF
v_call: TRBV6-1
j_call: TRBJ2-6

cdr3_aa: CASSLGLRVGGLDTEAFF
v_call: TRBV11-2
j_call: TRBJ1-1

cdr3_aa: CASSYDRQLGMSTDTQYF
v_call: TRBV6-5
j_call: TRBJ2-3

cdr3_aa: CASSLYPGNGEQYF
v_call: TRBV7-9
j_call: TRBJ2-7

cdr3_aa: CASSPGTGGDSPLHF
v_call: TRBV12-3/TRBV12-4
j_call: TRBJ1-6

cdr3_aa: CASSLAMARTVGYTF
v_call: TRBV7-9
j_call: TRBJ1-2

cdr3_aa: CAIRVAGQNNEQFF
v_call: TRBV10-3
j_call: TRBJ2-1

cdr3_aa: CASSLEGAHGYTF
v_call: TRBV12-3/TRBV12-4
j_call: TRBJ1-2

cdr3_aa: CSVGSGGNQPQHF
v_call: TRBV29-1
j_call: TRBJ1-5

cdr3_aa: CASSRTLDGDTQYF
v_call: TRBV7-2
j_call: TRBJ2-3

cdr3_aa: CASSQGGPNEQFF
v_call: TRBV14
j_call: TRBJ2-1

cdr3_aa: CASSRTGVNQPQHF
v_call: TRBV2
j_call: TRBJ1-5

cdr3_aa: CASSLGGSSYNEQFF
v_call: TRBV12-3/TRBV12-4
j_call: TRBJ2-1

cdr3_aa: CASSFGGREQPQHF
v_call: TRBV12-3/TRBV12-4
j_call: TRBJ1-5

cdr3_aa: CASSLGGGARETQYF
v_call: TRBV7-2
j_call: TRBJ2-5

cdr3_aa: CASSFDLQETQYF
v_call: TRBV5-1
j_call: TRBJ2-5

cdr3_aa: CASSTRDRDQETQYF
v_call: TRBV12-3/TRBV12-4
j_call: TRBJ2-5

cdr3_aa: CSAPLGGGPGNTEAFF
v_call: TRBV20-1
j_call: TRBJ1-1